One and the same sample provided the 30 T cell receptor beta chains below, sequenced in a study of blood T cells in healthy people across ages. Sample-barcoded 5' priming and a J-beta primer mix drove a second PCR of 7 to 11 cycles. TCRdb reprocessed the 5' RACE reads via MiXCR and lists one record per CDR3 protein. The sample consists of roughly 550,000 distinct CDR3 sequences, around 24% of them appearing once. The sample was also reused in another study, on T cells of mothers and their children.

Sequenced sample: blood. Every receptor here comes from a boy aged 5-17 years in good health.

This clonotype showed up just a few times. The CDR3 coding sequence is TGCAGCGTTGAGGTTGCCAGCTCAAGTACCTACGAGCAGTACTTC. This encodes CSVEVASSSTYEQYF. This chain links TRBV29-1 with TRBJ2-5; D is unclear. The J call is doubtful: the DNA matches TRBJ2-7 better. The V gene's germline CDR1 is SQVTM and CDR2 ANQGSEA. CDR3 length equals 15 residues.

This clonotype was detected only a few times. The chain employs TRBV7-2 and TRBJ2-7, with D possibly matching TRBD1 (5 bases). Trimming removed 1 base at V and 2 bases at J, with 9 bases between. The CDR3 runs to 14 residues. Germline CDR1 and CDR2: SGHTA and FQGNSA. The CDR3 nucleotides are TGTGCCAGCAGCTTAGTTACGGACACCTACGAGCAGTACTTC. As protein: CASSLVTDTYEQYF.

This clonotype appeared a few times. This chain connects TRBV7-9 to TRBJ1-1; D may be TRBD1 (6 bases). V was clipped by 5 bases and J by 1 base, with 11 bases between them. The CDR3 has 14 amino acids. CDR1 and CDR2 from the germline V gene are SEHNR and FQNEAQ (reference sequence). The CDR3 loop is CASSPWTENTEAFF. CDR3 DNA sequence: TGTGCCAGCAGCCCTTGGACAGAGAACACTGAAGCTTTCTTT.

This sequence joins TRBV27 and TRBJ1-5, with D possibly matching TRBD1 (6 bases). This CDR3 region has 16 residues. The V gene lost 6 bases and the J gene lost 8 bases, with 23 bases spanning the gap. The germline V gene encodes CDR1 MNHEY and CDR2 SMNVEV (reference sequence). This CDR3 is CASSWRGAEALEPQHF. DNA of the CDR3: TGTGCCAGCAGCTGGAGGGGGGCGGAGGCCCTAGAGCCCCAGCATTTT.

This clonotype was counted between two and nine times. The gene calls are TRBV7-3 and TRBJ2-1, with 9 bases fitting TRBD2. CDR3 length equals 17 residues. With V trimmed by 3 bases and J by 2 bases, 8 bases remained unmatched. CDR1 is SGHTA and CDR2 is FQGTGA in the germline V gene. This chain's CDR3 is CASSFTSSGIPYNEQFF. The CDR3 bases are TGTGCCAGCAGCTTCACCTCTAGCGGGATCCCCTACAATGAGCAGTTCTTC.

This clonotype was recorded a few times. J is TRBJ2-5 and V is TRBV7-3; no clear D. Gene TRBJ2-1 matches the end of the DNA better, so the J call may be wrong. The CDR3 consists of 12 residues. Germline CDR1 is SGHTA and CDR2 is FQGTGA. For the CDR3, the DNA is TGTGCCAGCAGCTTACCCTCCAATGAGCAGTTCTTC. Translation: CASSLPSNEQFF.

This clonotype was detected a few times. J is TRBJ1-1 and V is TRBV6-6, with D hard to call. The V end lost 0 bases, the J end lost 6 bases, and 8 bases lay between the germline ends. Looked up from germline, CDR1 is MNHNY and CDR2 is SVGAGI (reference sequence). There are 13 residues in the CDR3. CDR3 region: CASSYSTPPEAFF. The CDR3 DNA reads TGTGCCAGCAGTTACTCGACGCCACCTGAAGCTTTCTTT.

This clonotype has a handful of counts. This CDR3 reads CSVAQIVGQGGNGYTF. CDR3 sequence (DNA): TGCAGCGTTGCTCAGATTGTGGGACAGGGAGGGAACGGCTACACCTTC. The J gene is TRBJ1-2, the V gene TRBV29-1, with TRBD1 matching over 9 bases. J gave up 8 bases and V 4 bases, and 17 bases lay outside the gene matches. The CDR3 contains 16 residues. CDR1 and CDR2 from the germline V gene are SQVTM and ANQGSEA.

This clonotype was detected a few times. The chain links TRBV6-5 to TRBJ2-3; TRBD1 is a possible D gene (6 bases). Germline V CDR1 and CDR2: MNHEY, SVGAGI. The CDR3 covers 15 residues. V lost 4 bases to trimming and J lost 0 bases, with 11 bases between them. In DNA, the CDR3 is TGTGCCAGCAGTTTAACTAGGGGGAGCACAGATACGCAGTATTTT. It yields the protein CASSLTRGSTDTQYF.

This clonotype has more than one count but fewer than ten. The chain is built from TRBV15 and TRBJ2-5; D gene ambiguous. Germline V gene lookup returns CDR1 LNHNV and CDR2 YYDKDF (reference sequence). This CDR3 region has 19 residues. Trimming took 0 bases from V and 1 from J, leaving 21 bases between them. The DNA of the CDR3 is TGTGCCACCAGCAGAGATTGCCCCGGTGGGTTCGGGCGCCAAGAGACCCAGTACTTC. This codes for CATSRDCPGGFGRQETQYF.

The chain carries TRBV28 and TRBJ1-5; a possible D gene is TRBD1 (5 bases). The CDR3 covers 15 residues. Germline V gives CDR1 MDHEN, CDR2 SYDVKM. V shed 4 bases and J shed 1 base, with 11 bases lying between them. CDR3 coding DNA: TGTGCCAGCAGTTCCTACCACAGGAGCAATCAGCCCCAGCATTTT. Translation gives CASSSYHRSNQPQHF.

This clonotype showed up just a few times. The chain links TRBV20-1 to TRBJ2-4, with 8 bases lining up with TRBD1. V dropped 3 bases and J dropped 0; count of bases not matched to a gene: 10. The CDR3 loop spans 17 amino acids. CDR1 and CDR2 from the germline V gene are DFQATT and SNEGSKA (reference sequence). This chain's CDR3 is CSASRRTGSVAKNIQYF. Written as DNA, the CDR3 is TGCAGTGCTAGTCGCCGGACAGGGAGCGTAGCCAAAAACATTCAGTACTTC.

The J gene is TRBJ1-3, the V gene TRBV6-6; no clear D. V gave up 6 bases and J gave up 0 bases, with 18 bases separating them. The CDR3 spans 17 residues. CDR1 is MNHNY and CDR2 is SVGAGI in the germline V gene (reference sequence). This chain's CDR3 is CASRTTNGVISGNTIYF. CDR3 nucleotides: TGTGCCAGCAGGACGACAAACGGTGTCATCTCTGGAAACACCATATATTTT.

This rearrangement joins TRBV28 to TRBJ1-3; D ambiguous. The CDR3 runs 14 residues. The V end was cut by 0 bases, the J end by 0 bases, with 3 bases between. Germline V CDR1 and CDR2: MDHEN, SYDVKM. The CDR3 loop is CASSLWASGNTIYF. The CDR3 DNA follows: TGTGCCAGCAGTTTATGGGCCTCTGGAAACACCATATATTTT.

V is TRBV28 and J is TRBJ2-5; tentatively, D is TRBD1 (8 bases). The CDR3 is 17 amino acids. Trimming shortened V by 2 bases and J by 5 bases, and 21 bases separated the two germline ends. CDR1 is MDHEN, CDR2 SYDVKM, per germline. This CDR3 is CASSLTGGGMIEETQYF. The DNA for the CDR3 is TGTGCCAGCAGTTTAACAGGGGGAGGGATGATCGAGGAGACCCAGTACTTC.

A few counts support this clonotype. The V gene is TRBV9, the J gene TRBJ1-2; D gene unclear. Germline loops: CDR1 SGDLS, CDR2 YYNGEE. V was clipped by 0 bases and J by 0 bases, with 15 bases between them. The CDR3 length is 17 residues. DNA for the CDR3: TGTGCCAGCAGCGTAGCTGGCCCCCCGCTCCCTAACTATGGCTACACCTTC. Protein sequence: CASSVAGPPLPNYGYTF.

The V and J genes are TRBV4-2 and TRBJ2-1; D is perhaps TRBD1 (6 bases). The CDR3 has 14 amino acids. Germline V gives CDR1 LGHNA, CDR2 YNFKEQ. The V and J ends lost 3 bases and 6 bases respectively, with 12 bases between them. CDR3 DNA sequence: TGTGCCAGCAGCCAGGATATAGGGGGCAATGAGCAGTTCTTC. This codes for CASSQDIGGNEQFF.

This sequence joins TRBV6-2 or TRBV6-3 and TRBJ2-5; possible D gene TRBD2, 6 bases. The tail of the sequence fits TRBJ2-1 better, so the J call may be wrong. This CDR3 spans 13 amino acids. The germline V gene encodes CDR1 MNHEY and CDR2 SVGEGT. Here the CDR3 reads CASSYQDYTEQFF. The CDR3 DNA follows: TGTGCCAGCAGTTACCAGGACTACACAGAGCAGTTCTTC.

A few counts support this clonotype. The rearrangement links TRBV6-2 or TRBV6-3 to TRBJ2-1, with 10 bases aligning to TRBD2. The V gene end was trimmed by 7 bases and the J gene end by 5 bases; junction bases not matched to a gene: 14. CDR1 and CDR2 from the germline V gene are MNHEY and SVGEGT. The CDR3 consists of 17 residues. CDR3 sequence reads: CASKPGSTSGYHNEQFF. CDR3 DNA: TGTGCCAGCAAACCGGGGTCGACTAGCGGGTATCACAATGAGCAGTTCTTC.

This chain links TRBV25-1 with TRBJ1-2, with D uncertain. Germline-derived CDR1 and CDR2 are MGHDK and SYGVNS. This CDR3 contains 13 residues. Trimming removed 3 bases from V and 2 bases from J, with 7 bases in between. CDR3 nucleotide sequence: TGTGCCAGCAGTGAGAAGGCGAACTATGGCTACACCTTC. This sequence encodes CASSEKANYGYTF.

In its sample, this clonotype was seen a few times. The chain carries TRBV12-3 or TRBV12-4 and TRBJ1-4; 8 nucleotides line up with TRBD1. The J segment lost 7 bases and the V segment lost 4 bases, leaving 2 bases of the junction unmatched. There are 13 residues in the CDR3. CDR3 in amino acids: CASSWTGFEKLFF. Here the CDR3 DNA reads TGTGCCAGCAGTTGGACAGGGTTTGAAAAACTGTTTTTT.

This chain connects TRBV15 to TRBJ1-5; maybe TRBD1 (5 bases). V was cut by 0 bases and J by 4 bases, with 13 bases left in between. Germline V gives CDR1 LNHNV, CDR2 YYDKDF (reference sequence). CDR3 length: 16 amino acids. The DNA for the CDR3 is TGTGCCACCAGCAGAGATCTTTACGGGGGAAATCAGCCCCAGCATTTT. Protein sequence: CATSRDLYGGNQPQHF.

This clonotype was observed a handful of times. The gene calls are TRBV7-8 and TRBJ1-4, with 8 bases that match TRBD1. The CDR3 covers 14 residues. The V segment lost 3 bases and the J segment 13 bases; nucleotides outside the gene matches: 10. Germline lookup yields CDR1 SGHVS and CDR2 FQNEAQ. The DNA of the CDR3 is TGTGCCAGCAGCTTTCGACAGGGGTTATTCCCACTGTTTTTT. Its translation is CASSFRQGLFPLFF.

This clonotype was counted only a few times. The rearrangement uses TRBV7-2 and TRBJ2-5, with D tentatively TRBD1 or TRBD2 (6 bases each). V was pared by 2 bases and J by 5 bases, with 12 bases between. The CDR3 is 14 residues long. CDR1 SGHTA and CDR2 FQGNSA come from the germline V gene. CDR3 amino acids: CASSLRGAMETQYF. In DNA, the CDR3 is TGTGCCAGCAGCTTAAGGGGGGCTATGGAGACCCAGTACTTC.

The chain couples TRBV28 to TRBJ2-5; TRBD1 or TRBD2 may be the D gene (6 bases each). This CDR3 is built from 16 residues. Germline-derived CDR1 and CDR2 are MDHEN and SYDVKM. V lost 2 bases to trimming and J lost 0 bases, with 13 bases between them. CDR3 loop: CASSLPGAGYQETQYF. DNA for the CDR3: TGTGCCAGCAGTTTACCGGGGGCCGGGTACCAAGAGACCCAGTACTTC.

The J gene is TRBJ1-4, the V gene TRBV28; a possible D gene is TRBD1 (6 bases). The CDR3 runs to 14 residues. Per the germline V gene, CDR1 is MDHEN and CDR2 is SYDVKM. The ends were cut back, 6 bases at V and 7 bases at J, with 15 bases in the middle. The DNA of the CDR3 is TGTGCCAGCAGAAACCGGGACACAGGTGAAAAACTGTTTTTT. Translating gives CASRNRDTGEKLFF.

The chain has TRBV29-1 and TRBJ2-4; D not resolved. CDR3 size: 12 residues. The germline CDR1 and CDR2 sequences are SQVTM and ANQGSEA. The germline V and J ends were trimmed by 5 bases and 1 base, with 6 bases remaining between them. CDR3 residues: CSVFGAKNIQYF. The CDR3 DNA follows: TGCAGCGTTTTTGGGGCCAAAAACATTCAGTACTTC.

The chain has TRBV2 and TRBJ2-7; possible D gene TRBD2, 5 bases. The CDR3 is 13 residues long. In germline, CDR1 is SNHLY, CDR2 FYNNEI. Trimming stripped 8 bases from V and 3 bases from J, with 14 bases between. The CDR3 DNA reads TGTGCCAGCGGAGGCAGAGGAAGCTACGAGCAGTACTTC. Its translation is CASGGRGSYEQYF. The full variable domain, completed using reference TRBV2 and TRBJ2-7, is EPEVTQTPSHQVTQMGQEVILRCVPISNHLYFYWYRQILGQKVEFLVSFYNNEISEKSEIFDDQFSVERPDGSNFTLKIRSTKLEDSAMYFCASGGRGSYEQYFGPGTRLTVT.

The J gene is TRBJ1-2, the V gene TRBV6-2 or TRBV6-3; 8 bases are shared with TRBD1. Germline lookup yields CDR1 MNHEY and CDR2 SVGEGT. This CDR3 has 15 amino acids. V trimming: 6 bases; J trimming: 2 bases; junction bases outside the gene matches: 8. The CDR3 spells CASSERGQANYGYTF. DNA for the CDR3: TGTGCCAGCAGCGAAAGGGGACAGGCAAACTATGGCTACACCTTC.

This sequence joins TRBV29-1 and TRBJ2-5; D not resolved. V lost 3 bases and J 7 bases, leaving 9 bases between the germline ends. From germline, CDR1 is SQVTM and CDR2 ANQGSEA. The CDR3 has 11 residues. The CDR3 is CSVEPGRTQYF. CDR3 nucleotides: TGCAGCGTTGAGCCTGGCAGGACCCAGTACTTC.